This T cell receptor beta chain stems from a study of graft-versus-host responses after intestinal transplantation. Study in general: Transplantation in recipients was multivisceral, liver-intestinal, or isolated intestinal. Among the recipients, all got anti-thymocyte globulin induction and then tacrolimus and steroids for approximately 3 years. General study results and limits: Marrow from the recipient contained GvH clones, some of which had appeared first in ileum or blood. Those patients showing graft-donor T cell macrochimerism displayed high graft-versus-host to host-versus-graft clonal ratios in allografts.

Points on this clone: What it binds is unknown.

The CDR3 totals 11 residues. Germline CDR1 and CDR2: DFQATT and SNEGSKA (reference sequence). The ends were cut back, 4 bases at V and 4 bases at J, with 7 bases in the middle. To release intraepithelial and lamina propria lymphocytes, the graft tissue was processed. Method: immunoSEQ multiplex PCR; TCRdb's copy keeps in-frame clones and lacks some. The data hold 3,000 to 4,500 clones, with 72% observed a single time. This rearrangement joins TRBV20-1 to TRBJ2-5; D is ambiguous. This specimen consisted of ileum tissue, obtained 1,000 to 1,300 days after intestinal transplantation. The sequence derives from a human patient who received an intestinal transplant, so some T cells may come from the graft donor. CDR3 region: CSAIWGETQYF. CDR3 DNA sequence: TGCAGTGCTATCTGGGGAGAGACCCAGTACTTC.